Listed here are 32 T cell receptor beta chains from one sample, sequenced in a study of shared clonotypes between healthy human individuals. Only CD45RO-negative cells positively selected for CCR7 counted as naive CD8 cells, so terminally differentiated effector memory CD45RA+ cells were excluded. TCRdb's copy holds only in-frame clones and misses some; the assay was immunoSEQ multiplex PCR. The sample includes roughly 590,000 clones, 95% to 96% of them seen just once. Sequencing was performed on naive CD8+ T cells sorted from blood. These receptors originate from a woman in her 30s in good health.

The V call is TRBV27, the J call TRBJ2-2; TRBD2 agrees at 9 bases. Germline-derived CDR1 and CDR2 are MNHEY and SMNVEV (reference sequence). This CDR3 has 14 amino acids. Losses at the gene ends were 6 bases for V and 4 bases for J; bases not matched to a gene: 3. Written as DNA, the CDR3 is TGTGCCAGCAGGTTTAGCGGGGGCACCGGGGAGCTGTTTTTT. Translated, it gives CASRFSGGTGELFF.

For this clone: One end of the junction varies from germline; a read error may be responsible. The gene calls are TRBV11-2 and TRBJ2-1; 9 bases are shared with TRBD1. Germline CDR1 is SGHAT and CDR2 is FQNNGV. This CDR3 spans 17 amino acids. This CDR3 reads CASSLVGGQGISNEQFF. The CDR3 bases are TGCGCCAGCAGCTTAGTAGGCGGACAGGGGATTTCCAATGAGCAGTTCTTC.

The chain carries TRBV27 and TRBJ2-7; D remains unclear. Germline CDR1 MNHEY, CDR2 SMNVEV (reference sequence). Deletions cut 6 bases from V and 3 bases from J, with 12 bases between. This CDR3 region has 13 residues. The CDR3 DNA follows: TGTGCCAGCAGCCTACTAAGGCACTACGAGCAGTACTTC. Translated: CASSLLRHYEQYF.

This clone occurred once. The chain couples TRBV7-8 to TRBJ2-5; the match to TRBD2 covers 12 bases. Germline V gives CDR1 SGHVS, CDR2 FQNEAQ. The trim removed 8 bases at V and 10 bases at J, leaving 14 bases unmatched. The CDR3 is 15 residues long. The CDR3: CASAGTSGPPWDQYF. The CDR3 DNA reads TGTGCCAGCGCCGGGACTAGCGGGCCACCGTGGGACCAGTACTTC.

The chain employs TRBV14 and TRBJ2-1; D is perhaps TRBD1 (6 bases). Germline V gives CDR1 SGHDN, CDR2 FVKESK. CDR3 size: 15 residues. V was trimmed by 4 bases and J by 8 bases, leaving 18 bases between them. CDR3 in amino acids: CASSRRDTEVYEQFF. In DNA form, the CDR3 reads TGTGCCAGCAGCCGCCGGGACACGGAGGTCTATGAGCAGTTCTTC.

The chain employs TRBV28 and TRBJ1-6; D is ambiguous. In germline, CDR1 is MDHEN, CDR2 SYDVKM. V was clipped by 4 bases and J by 0 bases, with 7 bases between them. The CDR3 has 15 amino acids. As DNA, the CDR3 is TGTGCCAGCAGTTCCCTGAGCTCCTATAATTCACCCCTCCACTTT. Amino acids: CASSSLSSYNSPLHF. The full variable domain, with the rest looked up from reference TRBV28 and TRBJ1-6, is DVKVTQSSRYLVKRTGEKVFLECVQDMDHENMFWYRQDPGLGLRLIYFSYDVKMKEKGDIPEGYSVSREKKERFSLILESASTNQTSMYLCASSSLSSYNSPLHFGNGTRLTVT.

The rearrangement links TRBV30 to TRBJ2-7, with 8 nucleotides matching TRBD2. The CDR3 extends over 13 amino acids. V shed 3 bases, J shed 4 bases, and the junction held 5 bases outside the gene matches. The germline V gene has CDR1 GTSNPN and CDR2 SVGIG (reference sequence). CDR3 bases: TGTGCCTGGAGGGGAACTAGCGGTTACGAGCAGTACTTC. Its protein product is CAWRGTSGYEQYF.

V gene TRBV6-5 combines with J gene TRBJ2-1; 7 bases are a match to TRBD1. This CDR3 is built from 14 residues. Germline V gene data show CDR1 as MNHEY and CDR2 as SVGAGI. J was trimmed by 9 bases and V by 3 bases; bases with no gene match: 8. In nucleotides, the CDR3 is TGTGCCAGCAGTTATTACAGGGGCAGTAGTGAGCAGTTCTTC. It yields the protein CASSYYRGSSEQFF.

V and J are TRBV6-5 and TRBJ2-7; D is possibly TRBD2 (5 bases). CDR1 and CDR2 from the germline V gene are MNHEY and SVGAGI. Between the trimmed V and J ends, which lost 8 bases and 4 bases, there was a span of 9 bases. The CDR3 is 11 residues long. The CDR3 region is CASGLGYEQYF. The CDR3 region has the DNA TGTGCCAGCGGACTGGGTTACGAGCAGTACTTC.

The V call is TRBV14, the J call TRBJ2-7, with TRBD2 matching 7 bases. The length of the CDR3 is 15 residues. V was pared by 0 bases and J by 3 bases, with 5 bases of the junction left unmatched. Germline V gives CDR1 SGHDN, CDR2 FVKESK. The CDR3 sequence: CASSQDLGRVYEQYF. CDR3 nucleotides: TGTGCCAGCAGCCAAGATCTGGGGAGGGTCTACGAGCAGTACTTC. The complete variable domain, with remaining parts taken from reference TRBV14 and TRBJ2-7, reads EAGVTQFPSHSVIEKGQTVTLRCDPISGHDNLYWYRRVMGKEIKFLLHFVKESKQDESGMPNNRFLAERTGGTYSTLKVQPAELEDSGVYFCASSQDLGRVYEQYFGPGTRLTVT.

As for this clone: The sample holds other DNA sequences that translate to the same CDR3. The CDR3: CASSVGGGSYNEQFF. CDR3 DNA sequence: TGTGCCAGCAGCGTAGGGGGCGGGAGCTACAATGAGCAGTTCTTC. The chain couples TRBV9 to TRBJ2-1; 7 nucleotides match TRBD2. The CDR3 has 15 residues. With 0 bases clipped from V and 3 bases from J, the junction kept 3 bases outside the gene matches. Germline V gene lookup returns CDR1 SGDLS and CDR2 YYNGEE. Together with reference TRBV9 and TRBJ2-1, the CDR3 gives the full variable domain: DSGVTQTPKHLITATGQRVTLRCSPRSGDLSVYWYQQSLDQGLQFLIQYYNGEERAKGNILERFSAQQFPDLHSELNLSSLELGDSALYFCASSVGGGSYNEQFFGPGTRLTVL.

The genes are TRBV27 and TRBJ1-1, with a tentative D call TRBD1 (5 bases). CDR3 length: 14 amino acids. Trimming took off 5 bases at V and 2 bases at J, with 12 bases between the two ends. Germline CDR1 reads MNHEY; CDR2 reads SMNVEV (reference sequence). CDR3 bases: TGTGCCAGCAGTGTCGGGACCCCTAACACTGAAGCTTTCTTT. Protein: CASSVGTPNTEAFF.

The rearrangement uses TRBV5-1 and TRBJ2-5; 7 bases align to TRBD1. This CDR3 has 15 residues. The trim removed 3 bases at V and 0 bases at J, leaving 5 bases unmatched. Germline assignment: CDR1 SGHRS and CDR2 YFSETQ. CDR3 sequence (DNA): TGCGCCAGCAGCTGGATGGGACAGAACCAAGAGACCCAGTACTTC. Translating gives CASSWMGQNQETQYF. The full variable domain, its missing parts supplied by reference TRBV5-1 and TRBJ2-5, is KAGVTQTPRYLIKTRGQQVTLSCSPISGHRSVSWYQQTPGQGLQFLFEYFSETQRNKGNFPGRFSGRQFSNSRSEMNVSTLELGDSALYLCASSWMGQNQETQYFGPGTRLLVL.

The chain employs TRBV11-2 and TRBJ2-3; 10 bases match TRBD2. Trimming at V came to 4 bases and at J to 4 bases, leaving 5 bases not matched to a gene. The CDR3 loop spans 15 amino acids. In germline, CDR1 is SGHAT, CDR2 FQNNGV. The CDR3: CASSSLAGVADTQYF. CDR3 nucleotides: TGTGCCAGCAGCTCCCTAGCGGGAGTAGCAGATACGCAGTATTTT.

The rearrangement links TRBV6-5 to TRBJ1-1; the D gene is possibly TRBD1 (5 bases). CDR1 and CDR2 from the germline V gene are MNHEY and SVGAGI. The V gene lost 0 bases and the J gene lost 7 bases, with 12 bases spanning the gap. This CDR3 has 14 amino acids. CDR3 loop: CASSYSQGGYEAFF. The DNA for the CDR3 is TGTGCCAGCAGTTACTCTCAGGGAGGGTATGAAGCTTTCTTT.

The V and J genes are TRBV4-1 and TRBJ2-7; D is ambiguous. This CDR3 is built from 14 residues. Germline CDR1 and CDR2: MGHRA and YSYEKL. With 0 bases removed from V and 6 bases from J, the gap between germline ends came to 12 bases. The CDR3 nucleotides are TGCGCCAGCAGCCAAGATCGGTGGACGTCCGAGCAGTACTTC. Protein product: CASSQDRWTSEQYF.

This chain connects TRBV19 to TRBJ1-5; possibly TRBD1 for D (5 bases). Trimming left V 6 bases short and J 0 bases short, with 18 bases between. Germline CDR1 is LNHDA and CDR2 is SQIVND (reference sequence). The CDR3 consists of 17 residues. CDR3 protein: CASRATEGWDSNQPQHF. The CDR3 bases are TGTGCCAGTAGGGCAACCGAGGGGTGGGATAGCAATCAGCCCCAGCATTTT.

The CDR3 nucleotides are TGTGCCAGCAGTTACAAACACCAGGGCTACGAGCAGTACTTC. Protein: CASSYKHQGYEQYF. This rearrangement joins TRBV6-5 to TRBJ2-7; D perhaps matches TRBD1 (5 bases). This CDR3 comprises 14 residues. Trimming took 2 bases from V and 3 from J, leaving 11 bases between them. Per germline, CDR1 MNHEY and CDR2 SVGAGI.

The rearrangement uses TRBV4-2 and TRBJ2-2; D is unclear. The length of the CDR3 is 14 residues. Trimming left V 4 bases short and J 1 base short, with 7 bases between. In germline, CDR1 is LGHNA, CDR2 YNFKEQ. CDR3 DNA sequence: TGTGCCAGCAGCCCGATCGGGAACACCGGGGAGCTGTTTTTT. Translation: CASSPIGNTGELFF.

J is TRBJ1-6 and V is TRBV28; D possibly corresponds to TRBD1 (6 bases). V was pared by 10 bases and J by 5 bases, with 15 bases between. The length of the CDR3 is 14 residues. Germline V CDR1 and CDR2: MDHEN, SYDVKM. The CDR3: CAMGAGTNNSPLHF. The CDR3, as DNA: TGTGCCATGGGGGCCGGGACAAATAATTCACCCCTCCACTTT.

The chain links TRBV19 to TRBJ2-5, with a tentative D call TRBD2 (7 bases). The CDR3 covers 16 residues. The germline V gene has CDR1 LNHDA and CDR2 SQIVND (reference sequence). Trimming removed 3 bases from V and 5 bases from J, with 19 bases in between. The CDR3 DNA sequence: TGTGCCAGTAGTATCCAATCCCGGGGGGCCGGTGAGACCCAGTACTTC. This codes for CASSIQSRGAGETQYF.

This clone appeared a single time. The chain links TRBV7-7 to TRBJ2-5, with D possibly called TRBD1 or TRBD2 (6 bases each). CDR3 length equals 17 residues. The V and J ends lost 2 bases and 1 base respectively, with 17 bases between them. Germline-derived CDR1 and CDR2 are SSHAT and FNYEAQ (reference sequence). CDR3 region: CASSLHNKGEAQETQYF. Here the CDR3 DNA reads TGTGCCAGCAGCTTACATAATAAGGGGGAGGCCCAAGAGACCCAGTACTTC.

The chain uses TRBV6-6 and TRBJ1-1; D is unresolved. V lost 7 bases to trimming and J lost 6 bases, with 18 bases between them. Germline lookup yields CDR1 MNHNY and CDR2 SVGAGI (reference sequence). This CDR3 is 14 amino acids long. The CDR3 DNA follows: TGTGCCAGCACCTTAACTAGGGATTTTCCTGAAGCTTTCTTT. Translated, it gives CASTLTRDFPEAFF.

This clone appeared a single time. The chain uses TRBV7-9 and TRBJ1-5; possible D gene TRBD1, 5 bases. The CDR3 extends over 12 amino acids. CDR1 and CDR2 (germline): SEHNR, FQNEAQ (reference sequence). Trimming removed 4 bases from V and 9 bases from J, with 10 bases in between. CDR3 loop: CASSYGGRPQHF. The DNA of the CDR3 is TGTGCCAGCAGCTATGGGGGTCGGCCCCAGCATTTT.

This clone was observed once. The V gene is TRBV27, the J gene TRBJ2-7; D not certain. The CDR3 spans 17 residues. Germline CDR1 MNHEY, CDR2 SMNVEV (reference sequence). V was clipped by 0 bases and J by 2 bases, with 17 bases between them. The CDR3 bases are TGTGCCAGCAGTTTATCGATCTTTGGGCAGCTAGCCTACGAGCAGTACTTC. Amino acids: CASSLSIFGQLAYEQYF.

The chain combines TRBV7-9 with TRBJ1-2; D is uncertain. Germline V CDR1 and CDR2: SEHNR, FQNEAQ (reference sequence). The CDR3 runs to 14 residues. Trimming stripped 10 bases from V and 7 bases from J, with 22 bases between. CDR3 sequence reads: CATTRDLWLGGYTF. The CDR3 coding sequence is TGTGCCACCACTCGGGATCTCTGGCTTGGTGGCTACACCTTC.

This clone appeared a single time. This chain uses TRBV21-1 with TRBJ1-2; the table's D call, TRBD1, has no DNA check behind it. TRBV21-1 is given as a pseudogene. This CDR3 is built from 17 residues. The CDR3 spells CASSKADRGYLNYGYTF. CDR3 in DNA: TGTGCCAGCAGCAAAGCGGACAGGGGTTATCTTAACTATGGCTACACCTTC.

The chain combines TRBV6-6 with TRBJ2-7; 12 positions match TRBD1. This CDR3 region has 15 residues. V gave up 1 base and J gave up 7 bases; unmatched junction bases: 5. From germline, CDR1 is MNHNY and CDR2 SVGAGI (reference sequence). Here the CDR3 reads CASSYLGQGAGEQYF. CDR3 DNA: TGTGCCAGCAGTTACTTGGGACAGGGGGCGGGAGAGCAGTACTTC.

As concerns this clone: Other DNA sequences of this sample code for an identical CDR3. The J gene is TRBJ1-5, the V gene TRBV28, with a possible D match to TRBD1 (5 bases). The CDR3 spans 14 residues. The V gene lost 2 bases and the J gene lost 1 base, with 6 bases spanning the gap. Looked up from germline, CDR1 is MDHEN and CDR2 is SYDVKM. CDR3 region: CASSLAGSNQPQHF. In DNA form, the CDR3 reads TGTGCCAGCAGTTTAGCAGGGAGCAATCAGCCCCAGCATTTT.

This chain connects TRBV2 to TRBJ1-4; the D is unclear. The CDR3 runs 14 residues. Trimming removed 3 bases at V and 0 bases at J, with 5 bases between. The V gene's germline CDR1 is SNHLY and CDR2 FYNNEI. CDR3: CASSDPSTNEKLFF. The CDR3 nucleotides are TGTGCCAGCAGTGACCCGTCAACTAATGAAAAACTGTTTTTT.

Concerning this clone: This specimen includes other DNA sequences encoding the same CDR3. J is TRBJ2-5 and V is TRBV4-1; TRBD2 matches at 7 bases. Germline values: CDR1 MGHRA, CDR2 YSYEKL. The CDR3 loop spans 13 amino acids. After removal of 4 bases from V and 4 bases from J, the junction contained 3 bases not matched to a gene. CDR3 in amino acids: CASSLRLAETQYF. The CDR3 nucleotides are TGCGCCAGCAGCCTAAGACTAGCAGAGACCCAGTACTTC.

The chain has TRBV6-1 and TRBJ2-7; 9 positions agree with TRBD2. Trimming took 6 bases from V and 3 from J; bases not matched to a gene: 9. CDR1 and CDR2 from the germline V gene are MNHNS and SASEGT. This CDR3 is built from 15 residues. The CDR3 here is CASSSTSGWIYEQYF. CDR3 coding DNA: TGTGCCAGCAGCTCAACTAGCGGGTGGATCTACGAGCAGTACTTC.